The source of this T cell receptor beta chain is a study of spatial heterogeneity in lung cancer. One entry per CDR3 protein, called by TCRdb with MiXCR from the 5' RACE reads. The table records about 95,000 distinct CDR3 sequences, roughly 9.5% of them present only once. Time point reported: sample taken at primary tumor resection. Frozen PBMC, nontumor lung or tumor provided whole RNA, which was sequenced unsorted. This CDR3 region has 14 residues. The germline CDR1 and CDR2 sequences are SEHNR and FQNEAQ (reference sequence). V was shortened by 4 bases and J by 2 bases, with 10 bases between the two germline ends.

This clonotype originated in a male donor with early-stage non-small cell lung cancer. This chain uses TRBV7-9 with TRBJ2-3; D gene uncertain. The starting material was PBMCs, obtained at surgery. The CDR3 region has the DNA TGTGCCAGCAGCTCCCGGCGAAACACAGATACGCAGTATTTT. Its translation: CASSSRRNTDTQYF.